This TCR beta chain was recorded in a study of blood T cell repertoires in COVID-19. Turning to the study itself: Sites in the United States, Italy and Spain provided acute and convalescent COVID-19 samples.

Participants came from some 26 US areas, aged about 18 to 100 years. Cohort 3 donors were reported recovered after two negative PCRs, clearance, or symptom resolution. Assay used: immunoSEQ multiplex PCR; TCRdb lists only in-frame clones, some missing. The sample carries about 270,000 clones, roughly nine tenths recorded once. V shed 3 bases, J shed 5 bases, and the junction held 4 bases outside the gene matches. CDR3 length: 13 residues. Germline CDR1 is SQVTM and CDR2 is ANQGSEA. The chain is built from TRBV29-1 and TRBJ2-1; TRBD1 aligns across 7 bases. This TCR derives from a woman aged 18-29 years who had recovered from COVID-19. The source material was PBMCs or T cells enriched from blood (not recorded which). The CDR3: CSVEGTDNNEQFF. CDR3 sequence (DNA): TGCAGCGTTGAGGGGACAGACAACAATGAGCAGTTCTTC.